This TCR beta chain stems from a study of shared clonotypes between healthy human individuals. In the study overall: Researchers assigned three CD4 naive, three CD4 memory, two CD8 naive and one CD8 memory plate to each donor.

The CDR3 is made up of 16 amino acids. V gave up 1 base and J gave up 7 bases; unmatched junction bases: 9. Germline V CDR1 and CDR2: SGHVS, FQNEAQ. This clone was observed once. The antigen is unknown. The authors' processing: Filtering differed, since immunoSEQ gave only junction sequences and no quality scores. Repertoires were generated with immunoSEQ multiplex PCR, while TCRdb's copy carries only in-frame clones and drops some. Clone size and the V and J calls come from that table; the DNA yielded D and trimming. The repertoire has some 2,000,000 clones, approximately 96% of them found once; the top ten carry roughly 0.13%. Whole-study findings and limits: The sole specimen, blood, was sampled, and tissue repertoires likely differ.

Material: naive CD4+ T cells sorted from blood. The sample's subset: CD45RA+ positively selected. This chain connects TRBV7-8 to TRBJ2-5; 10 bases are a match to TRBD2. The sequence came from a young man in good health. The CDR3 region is CASSLGTSGTFGTQYF. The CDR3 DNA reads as TGTGCCAGCAGCTTAGGGACTAGCGGCACCTTTGGGACCCAGTACTTC.